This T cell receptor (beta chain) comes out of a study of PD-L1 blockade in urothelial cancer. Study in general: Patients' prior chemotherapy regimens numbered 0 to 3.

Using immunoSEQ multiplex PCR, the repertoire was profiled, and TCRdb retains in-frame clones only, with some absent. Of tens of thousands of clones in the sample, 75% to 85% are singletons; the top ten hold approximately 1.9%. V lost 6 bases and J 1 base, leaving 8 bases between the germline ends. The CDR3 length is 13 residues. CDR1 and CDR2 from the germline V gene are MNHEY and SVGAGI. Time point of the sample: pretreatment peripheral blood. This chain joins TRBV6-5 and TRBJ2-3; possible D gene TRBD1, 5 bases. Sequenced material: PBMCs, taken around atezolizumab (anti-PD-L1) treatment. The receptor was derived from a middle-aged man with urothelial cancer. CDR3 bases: TGTGCCAGCAGGGGGCAACGCACAGATACGCAGTATTTT. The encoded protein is CASRGQRTDTQYF.